One and the same sample provided the 10 T cell receptor beta chains below, sequenced in a study of blood T cell repertoires in COVID-19 (dated by TCRdb to 2020 to 2022). Library creation used the immunoSEQ multiplex PCR assay. Held by TCRdb, this immuneACCESS table contains in-frame sequences only and omits some clones. Under half of the omission traces to an unresolved V gene where checked; the cause of the rest is unknown. In all, the sample holds 180,000 or so clones, and approximately 87% of those were seen once. About 4.6% of the sample belongs to the ten largest clones. The specimen sequenced was PBMCs or T cells enriched from blood (not recorded which). The receptors here all came from a woman between 50 and 59 years old who had recovered from COVID-19.

The rearrangement joins TRBV7-2 to TRBJ2-1; D gene ambiguous. The CDR3 is 11 residues long. V was trimmed by 8 bases and J by 13 bases, leaving 15 bases between them. CDR1 and CDR2 (germline): SGHTA, FQGNSA. CDR3 protein: CASSSESLQFF. CDR3 nucleotides: TGTGCCAGCTCTTCGGAGTCTCTACAGTTCTTC.

J is TRBJ1-2 and V is TRBV5-4; 9 bases are a match to TRBD1. Germline V gives CDR1 SGHNT, CDR2 YYREEE (reference sequence). The CDR3 runs to 14 residues. V dropped 4 bases and J dropped 8; count of bases not matched to a gene: 9. The CDR3 sequence is CASSREDRGYGYTF. CDR3 in DNA: TGTGCCAGCAGCAGAGAGGACAGGGGCTACGGCTACACCTTC.

This rearrangement joins TRBV25-1 to TRBJ1-6; D is uncertain. Per germline, CDR1 MGHDK and CDR2 SYGVNS. Trimming shortened V by 10 bases and J by 0 bases, and 10 bases separated the two germline ends. The CDR3 is 14 residues long. CDR3 DNA: TGTGCCACATCCCGGGGCTCCTATAATTCACCCCTCCACTTT. The encoded protein is CATSRGSYNSPLHF.

This clone was observed a handful of times. V gene TRBV2 combines with J gene TRBJ1-2; 8 bases match TRBD1. Germline-derived CDR1 and CDR2 are SNHLY and FYNNEI. The CDR3 is made up of 13 amino acids. The V gene end was trimmed by 6 bases and the J gene end by 6 bases; junction bases not matched to a gene: 6. The CDR3 loop reads CASRDRGRDGYTF. The DNA of the CDR3 is TGTGCCAGCAGAGACAGGGGACGGGATGGCTACACCTTC.

The chain combines TRBV5-6 with TRBJ2-1; TRBD2 agrees at 8 bases. The length of the CDR3 is 16 residues. The germline V gene has CDR1 SGHDT and CDR2 YYEEEE. With 2 bases clipped from V and 6 bases from J, the junction kept 10 bases outside the gene matches. The CDR3 loop is CASSFSVRGASNEQFF. DNA for the CDR3: TGTGCCAGCAGCTTTAGTGTGCGGGGGGCTTCCAATGAGCAGTTCTTC.

This chain joins TRBV11-1 and TRBJ1-1, with D perhaps TRBD1 (5 bases). From germline, CDR1 is SGHAT and CDR2 FQDESV (reference sequence). V lost 5 bases and J 5 bases, leaving 12 bases between the germline ends. The CDR3 has 13 amino acids. CDR3 loop: CASSAPGRTEAFF. The CDR3 bases are TGTGCCAGCAGCGCCCCAGGGAGGACTGAAGCTTTCTTT. Filled out from reference TRBV11-1 and TRBJ1-1, the complete variable domain reads EAEVAQSPRYKITEKSQAVAFWCDPISGHATLYWYRQILGQGPELLVQFQDESVVDDSQLPKDRFSAERLKGVDSTLKIQPAELGDSAMYLCASSAPGRTEAFFGQGTRLTVV.

This clone was recorded a few times. The chain joins TRBV5-6 to TRBJ1-4; TRBD1 agrees at 8 bases. The V gene end was trimmed by 0 bases and the J gene end by 7 bases; junction bases not matched to a gene: 5. Germline V gene data show CDR1 as SGHDT and CDR2 as YYEEEE. CDR3 length: 15 residues. DNA for the CDR3: TGTGCCAGCAGCTTGGGTACAGGGGGTTTTGAAAAACTGTTTTTT. As protein: CASSLGTGGFEKLFF.

This chain links TRBV18 with TRBJ1-2; D is ambiguous. With 4 bases removed from V and 6 bases from J, the gap between germline ends came to 12 bases. The CDR3 consists of 13 residues. The germline V gene encodes CDR1 KGHSH and CDR2 LQKENI. In DNA form, the CDR3 reads TGTGCCAGCTCACTCGAGGGAGCGAATGGCTACACCTTC. Translated, it gives CASSLEGANGYTF.

J is TRBJ1-5 and V is TRBV12-3 or TRBV12-4; tentatively, D is TRBD1 (6 bases). The CDR3 contains 13 residues. V lost 5 bases and J lost 3, with 8 bases in between. The DNA of the CDR3 is TGTGCCAGCAGTACAGGGTACAATCAGCCCCAGCATTTT. Translation gives CASSTGYNQPQHF.

This chain uses TRBV28 with TRBJ2-6; tentatively, D is TRBD2 (5 bases). Germline CDR1 MDHEN, CDR2 SYDVKM. Trimming shortened V by 7 bases and J by 2 bases, and 18 bases separated the two germline ends. This CDR3 spans 17 amino acids. The CDR3 nucleotides are TGTGCCAGCATAGAGAGGGCCCCCTCTCCTGGGGCCAACGTCCTGACTTTC. Amino acid sequence: CASIERAPSPGANVLTF.